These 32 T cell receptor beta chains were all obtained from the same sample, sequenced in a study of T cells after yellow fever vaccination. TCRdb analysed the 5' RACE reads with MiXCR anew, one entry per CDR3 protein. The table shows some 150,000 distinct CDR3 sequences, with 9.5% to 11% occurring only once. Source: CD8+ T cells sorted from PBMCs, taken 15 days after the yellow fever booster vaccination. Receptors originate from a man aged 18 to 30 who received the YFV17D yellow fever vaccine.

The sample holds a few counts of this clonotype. CDR3 loop: CASSQVAGRTGELFF. The CDR3 region has the DNA TGCGCCAGCAGCCAAGTGGCAGGACGCACCGGGGAGCTGTTTTTT. V usage is TRBV4-1 and J usage is TRBJ2-2; unclear D gene. Trimming cost V 1 base and J 4 bases, with 10 bases left between them. The CDR3 length is 15 residues. The germline V gene encodes CDR1 MGHRA and CDR2 YSYEKL.

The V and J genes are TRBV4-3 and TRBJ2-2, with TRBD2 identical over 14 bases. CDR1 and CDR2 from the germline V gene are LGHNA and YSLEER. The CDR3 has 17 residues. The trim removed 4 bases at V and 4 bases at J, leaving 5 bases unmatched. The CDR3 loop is CASSPPGLAGATGELFF. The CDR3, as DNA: TGCGCCAGCAGCCCCCCGGGACTAGCGGGGGCCACCGGGGAGCTGTTTTTT.

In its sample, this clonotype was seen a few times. CDR3 bases: TGTGCCAGCACCTTCGTACCCACAGCTAACTATGGCTACACCTTC. This gives the protein CASTFVPTANYGYTF. The chain couples TRBV7-2 to TRBJ1-2; unclear D gene. Germline V CDR1 and CDR2: SGHTA, FQGNSA. Deletions cut 7 bases from V and 0 bases from J, with 15 bases between. This CDR3 is built from 15 residues.

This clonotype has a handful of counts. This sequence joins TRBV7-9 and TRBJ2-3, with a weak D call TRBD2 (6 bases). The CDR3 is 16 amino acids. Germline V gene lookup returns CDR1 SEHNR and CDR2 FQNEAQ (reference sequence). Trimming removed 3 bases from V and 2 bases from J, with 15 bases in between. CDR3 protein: CASSFDGTLHTDTQYF. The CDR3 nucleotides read TGTGCCAGCAGCTTTGACGGGACTCTCCACACAGATACGCAGTATTTT.

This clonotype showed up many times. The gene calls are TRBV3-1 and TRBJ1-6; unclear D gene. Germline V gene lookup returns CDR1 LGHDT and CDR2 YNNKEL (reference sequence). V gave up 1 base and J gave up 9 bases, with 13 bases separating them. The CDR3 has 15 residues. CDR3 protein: CASSQVGGVGSPLHF. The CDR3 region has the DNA TGTGCCAGCAGCCAAGTCGGAGGCGTCGGTTCACCCCTCCACTTT.

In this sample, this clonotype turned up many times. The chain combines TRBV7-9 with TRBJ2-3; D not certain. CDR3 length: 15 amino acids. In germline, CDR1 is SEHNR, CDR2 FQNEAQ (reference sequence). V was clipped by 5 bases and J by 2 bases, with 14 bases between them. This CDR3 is CASSPEVGITDTQYF. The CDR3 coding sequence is TGTGCCAGCAGCCCTGAAGTGGGTATCACAGATACGCAGTATTTT.

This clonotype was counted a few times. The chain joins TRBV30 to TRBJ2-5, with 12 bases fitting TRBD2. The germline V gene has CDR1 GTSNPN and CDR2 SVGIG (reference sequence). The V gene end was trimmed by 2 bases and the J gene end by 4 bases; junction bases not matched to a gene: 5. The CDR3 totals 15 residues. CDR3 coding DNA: TGTGCCTGGAGTCTAGCGGGGGGGTCGATAGAGACCCAGTACTTC. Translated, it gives CAWSLAGGSIETQYF.

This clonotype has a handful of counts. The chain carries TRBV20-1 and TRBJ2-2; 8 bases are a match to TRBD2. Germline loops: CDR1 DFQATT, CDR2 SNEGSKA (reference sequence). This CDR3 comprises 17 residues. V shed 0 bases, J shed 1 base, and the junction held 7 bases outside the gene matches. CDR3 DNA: TGCAGTGCTAGAGACCCAGCGGGGGCCGTGAACACCGGGGAGCTGTTTTTT. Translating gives CSARDPAGAVNTGELFF.

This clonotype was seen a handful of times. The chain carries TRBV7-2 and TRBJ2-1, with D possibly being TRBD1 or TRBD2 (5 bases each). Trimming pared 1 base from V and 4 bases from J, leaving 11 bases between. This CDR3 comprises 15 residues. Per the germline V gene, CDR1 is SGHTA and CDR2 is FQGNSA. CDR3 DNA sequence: TGTGCCAGCAGCTTAGTACCGGGGCAGTACAATGAGCAGTTCTTC. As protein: CASSLVPGQYNEQFF.

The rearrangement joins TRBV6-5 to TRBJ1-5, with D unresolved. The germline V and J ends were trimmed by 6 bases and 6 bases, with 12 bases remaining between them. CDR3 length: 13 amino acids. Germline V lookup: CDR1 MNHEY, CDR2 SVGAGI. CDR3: CASRPTHGQPQHF. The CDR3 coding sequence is TGTGCCAGCAGGCCCACCCACGGTCAGCCCCAGCATTTT.

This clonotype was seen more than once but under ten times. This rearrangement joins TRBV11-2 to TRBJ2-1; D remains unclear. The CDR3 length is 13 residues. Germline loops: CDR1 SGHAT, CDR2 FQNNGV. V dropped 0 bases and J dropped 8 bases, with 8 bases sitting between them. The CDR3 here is CASSLELGDEQFF. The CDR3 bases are TGTGCCAGCAGCTTAGAGCTGGGCGATGAGCAGTTCTTC.

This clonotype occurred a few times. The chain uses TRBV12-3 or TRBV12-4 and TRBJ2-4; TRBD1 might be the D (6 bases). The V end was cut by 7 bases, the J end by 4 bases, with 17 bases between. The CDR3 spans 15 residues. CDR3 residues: CASTDTEGEKNIQYF. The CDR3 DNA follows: TGTGCCAGCACCGACACCGAGGGGGAGAAAAACATTCAGTACTTC.

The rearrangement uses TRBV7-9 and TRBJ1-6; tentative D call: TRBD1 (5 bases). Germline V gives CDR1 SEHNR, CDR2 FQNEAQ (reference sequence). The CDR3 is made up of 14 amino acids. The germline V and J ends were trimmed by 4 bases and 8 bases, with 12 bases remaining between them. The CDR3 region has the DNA TGTGCCAGCAGCTCCGGGACGCCAGATTCACCCCTCCACTTT. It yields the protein CASSSGTPDSPLHF.

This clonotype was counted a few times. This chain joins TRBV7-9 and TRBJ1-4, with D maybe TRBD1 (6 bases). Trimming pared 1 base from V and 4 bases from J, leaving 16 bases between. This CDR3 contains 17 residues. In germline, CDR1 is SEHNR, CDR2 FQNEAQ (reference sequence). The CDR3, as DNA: TGTGCCAGCAGCTTAGGCCCTCGACAGGCCTATAATGAAAAACTGTTTTTT. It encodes CASSLGPRQAYNEKLFF.

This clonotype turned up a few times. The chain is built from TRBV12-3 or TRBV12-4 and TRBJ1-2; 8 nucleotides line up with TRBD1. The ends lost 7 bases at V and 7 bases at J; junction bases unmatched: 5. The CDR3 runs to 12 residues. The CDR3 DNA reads TGTGCCAGCACAGGACAGGGTGGTGGCTACACCTTC. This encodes CASTGQGGGYTF.

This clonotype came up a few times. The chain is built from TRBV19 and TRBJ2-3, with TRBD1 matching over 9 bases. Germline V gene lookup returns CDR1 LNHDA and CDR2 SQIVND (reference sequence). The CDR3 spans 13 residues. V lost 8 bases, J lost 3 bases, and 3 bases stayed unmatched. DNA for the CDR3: TGTGCCAGTGGGACAGGGTCAACAGATACGCAGTATTTT. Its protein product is CASGTGSTDTQYF.

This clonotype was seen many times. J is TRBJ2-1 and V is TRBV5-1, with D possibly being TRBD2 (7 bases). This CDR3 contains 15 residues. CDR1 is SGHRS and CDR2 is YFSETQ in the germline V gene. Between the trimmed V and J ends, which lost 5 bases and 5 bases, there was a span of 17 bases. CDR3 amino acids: CASRQGTNGHNEQFF. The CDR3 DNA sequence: TGCGCCAGCAGGCAGGGGACTAACGGCCACAATGAGCAGTTCTTC.

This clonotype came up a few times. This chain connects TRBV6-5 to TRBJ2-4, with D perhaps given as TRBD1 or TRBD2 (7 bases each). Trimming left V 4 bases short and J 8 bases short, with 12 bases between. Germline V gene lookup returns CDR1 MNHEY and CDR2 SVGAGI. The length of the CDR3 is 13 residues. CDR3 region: CASSSQGRDIQYF. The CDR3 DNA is TGTGCCAGCAGTTCACAGGGGAGGGACATTCAGTACTTC.

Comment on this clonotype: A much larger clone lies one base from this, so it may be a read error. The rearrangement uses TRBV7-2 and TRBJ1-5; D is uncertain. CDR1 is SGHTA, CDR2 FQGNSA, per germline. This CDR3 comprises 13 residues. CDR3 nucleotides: TGTGCCAGCAGCGAGGCAGGCCTGCGGCCCCTGCATTTT. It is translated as CASSEAGLRPLHF.

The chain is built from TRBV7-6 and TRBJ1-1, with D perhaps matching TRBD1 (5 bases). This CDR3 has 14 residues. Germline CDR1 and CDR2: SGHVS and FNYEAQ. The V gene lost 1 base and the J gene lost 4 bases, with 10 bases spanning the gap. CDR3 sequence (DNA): TGTGCCAGCAGCTTAGGGGGTGACAGCACTGAAGCTTTCTTT. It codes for CASSLGGDSTEAFF.

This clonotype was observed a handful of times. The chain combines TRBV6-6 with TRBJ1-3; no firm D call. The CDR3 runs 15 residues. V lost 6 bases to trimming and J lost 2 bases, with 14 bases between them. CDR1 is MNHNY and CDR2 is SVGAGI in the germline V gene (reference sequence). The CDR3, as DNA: TGTGCCAGCAGCGACCGATTTTTGACTGGAAACACCATATATTTT. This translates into CASSDRFLTGNTIYF.

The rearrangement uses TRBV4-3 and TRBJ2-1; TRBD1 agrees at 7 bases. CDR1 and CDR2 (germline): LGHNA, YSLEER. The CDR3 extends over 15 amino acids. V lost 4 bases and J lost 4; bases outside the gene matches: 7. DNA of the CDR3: TGCGCCAGCAGCCCAGGGACAGCAGCGTACAATGAGCAGTTCTTC. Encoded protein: CASSPGTAAYNEQFF.

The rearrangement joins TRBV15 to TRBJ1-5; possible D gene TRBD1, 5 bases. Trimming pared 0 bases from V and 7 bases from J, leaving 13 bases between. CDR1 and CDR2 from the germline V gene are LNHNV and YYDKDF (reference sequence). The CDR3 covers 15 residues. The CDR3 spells CATSRDRSGGQPQHF. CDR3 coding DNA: TGTGCCACCAGCAGAGATCGATCTGGGGGACAGCCCCAGCATTTT.

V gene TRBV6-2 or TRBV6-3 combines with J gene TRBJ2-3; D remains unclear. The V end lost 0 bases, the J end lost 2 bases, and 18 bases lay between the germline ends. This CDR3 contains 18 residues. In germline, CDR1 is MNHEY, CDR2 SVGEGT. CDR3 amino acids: CASSYSIWQEVLTDTQYF. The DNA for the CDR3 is TGTGCCAGCAGTTACTCGATTTGGCAGGAAGTGCTCACAGATACGCAGTATTTT.

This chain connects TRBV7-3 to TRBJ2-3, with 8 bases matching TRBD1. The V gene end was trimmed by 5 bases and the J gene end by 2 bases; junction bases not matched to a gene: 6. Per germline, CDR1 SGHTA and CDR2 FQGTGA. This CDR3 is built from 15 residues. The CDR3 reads CASSMTGADTDTQYF. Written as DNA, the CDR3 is TGTGCCAGCAGCATGACAGGGGCTGACACAGATACGCAGTATTTT.

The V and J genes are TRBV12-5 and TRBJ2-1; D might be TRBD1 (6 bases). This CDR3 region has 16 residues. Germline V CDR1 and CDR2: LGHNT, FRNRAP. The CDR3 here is CAALIRGIEGRNEQFF. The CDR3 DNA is TGTGCAGCCCTCATCAGGGGAATTGAGGGGCGCAATGAGCAGTTCTTC.

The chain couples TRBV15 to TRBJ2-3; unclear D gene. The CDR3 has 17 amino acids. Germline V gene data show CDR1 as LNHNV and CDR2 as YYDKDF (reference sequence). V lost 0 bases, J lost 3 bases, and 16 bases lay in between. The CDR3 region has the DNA TGTGCCACCAGCAGAGATAAGCAGGCAGCTAATACAGATACGCAGTATTTT. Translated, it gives CATSRDKQAANTDTQYF.

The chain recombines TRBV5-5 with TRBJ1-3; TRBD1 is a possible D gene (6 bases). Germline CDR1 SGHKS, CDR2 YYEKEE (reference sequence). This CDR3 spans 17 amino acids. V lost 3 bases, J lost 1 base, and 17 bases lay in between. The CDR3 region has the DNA TGTGCCAGCAGCTCGCGGGGATGGGGGGCATCTGGAAACACCATATATTTT. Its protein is CASSSRGWGASGNTIYF.

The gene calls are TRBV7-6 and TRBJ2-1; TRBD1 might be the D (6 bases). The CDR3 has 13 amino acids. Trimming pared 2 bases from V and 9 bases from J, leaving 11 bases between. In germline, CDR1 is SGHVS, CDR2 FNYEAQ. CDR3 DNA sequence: TGTGCCAGCAGCTTAACAGGGCAGGGTGAGCAGTTCTTC. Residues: CASSLTGQGEQFF.

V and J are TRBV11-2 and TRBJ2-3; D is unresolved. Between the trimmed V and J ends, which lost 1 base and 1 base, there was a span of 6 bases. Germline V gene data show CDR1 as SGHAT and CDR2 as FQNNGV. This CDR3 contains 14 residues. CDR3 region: CASSLGEGTDTQYF. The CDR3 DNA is TGTGCCAGCAGCTTAGGTGAGGGCACAGATACGCAGTATTTT.

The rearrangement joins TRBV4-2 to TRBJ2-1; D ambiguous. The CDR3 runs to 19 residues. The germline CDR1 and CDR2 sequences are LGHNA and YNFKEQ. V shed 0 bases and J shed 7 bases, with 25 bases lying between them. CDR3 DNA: TGTGCCAGCAGCCAAGATCCGACCCCCCGGGCGGTGACGATGAATGAGCAGTTCTTC. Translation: CASSQDPTPRAVTMNEQFF.

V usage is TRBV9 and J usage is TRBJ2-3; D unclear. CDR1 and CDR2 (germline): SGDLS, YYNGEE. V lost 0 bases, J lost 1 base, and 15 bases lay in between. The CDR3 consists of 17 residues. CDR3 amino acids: CASSVEGMPGGTDTQYF. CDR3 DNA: TGTGCCAGCAGCGTAGAAGGGATGCCGGGCGGCACAGATACGCAGTATTTT.